Listed here are 22 T cell receptor beta chains from one sample, sequenced in a study of regulatory T cells in long-lasting Graves disease (dated by TCRdb to the early 2020s). Library creation used multiplex PCR. Reads for this sample came from an Illumina HiSeq 4000. TCR beta libraries were built with iRepertoire HTBI primers and Arm-PCR amplification of CDR3 regions. Through fastp at Q25 and MiXCR, TCRdb rebuilt clones from the public reads, retaining in-frame beta chains. Under each unique CDR3 protein, matching rows form one entry showing the most common genes and DNA. The sample has 400,000 to 450,000 distinct CDR3 sequences on record, less than 25% of them singletons. The ten largest account for about a quarter of the sample. In light of the paper, this sample's time point label describes: persistent/refractory GD, antithyroid drugs over 5 years with positive TRAb. RNA was extracted from PBMCs in TRIzol for both TCR sequencing and RNA sequencing.

The sequences come from peripheral blood mononuclear cells (PBMCs), collected when the disease was refractory, from a patient treated with antithyroid drugs. These receptors were collected from a female donor with Graves disease.

The V and J genes are TRBV28 and TRBJ1-2; 10 bases map to TRBD1. Germline assignment: CDR1 MDHEN and CDR2 SYDVKM. V gave up 3 bases and J gave up 1 base; unmatched junction bases: 2. The CDR3 contains 15 residues. CDR3 sequence: CASSLGTGDNYGYTF. CDR3 bases: TGTGCCAGCAGTTTGGGGACAGGGGATAACTATGGCTACACCTTC.

The chain uses TRBV28 and TRBJ1-2; D is undetermined. V lost 8 bases, J lost 4 bases, and 17 bases lay in between. Germline V lookup: CDR1 MDHEN, CDR2 SYDVKM. The CDR3 runs to 14 residues. CDR3 residues: CASYSLYTRYGYTF. The CDR3 DNA is TGTGCCAGCTACAGTTTATATACACGCTATGGCTACACCTTC.

This chain joins TRBV20-1 and TRBJ2-7, with TRBD2 identical over 8 bases. This CDR3 contains 14 residues. Germline V CDR1 and CDR2: DFQATT, SNEGSKA (reference sequence). The trim removed 3 bases at V and 0 bases at J, leaving 4 bases unmatched. CDR3 DNA sequence: TGCAGTGCTAGCCTAGCGGGTAGCTCCTACGAGCAGTACTTC. Its protein product is CSASLAGSSYEQYF.

The chain uses TRBV20-1 and TRBJ2-3; 12 bases match TRBD2. Losses at the gene ends were 3 bases for V and 4 bases for J; bases not matched to a gene: 5. CDR1 and CDR2 from the germline V gene are DFQATT and SNEGSKA (reference sequence). The CDR3 is 15 residues long. This CDR3 is CSARASGRDADTQYF. CDR3 DNA: TGCAGTGCTAGGGCTAGCGGGAGGGACGCAGATACGCAGTATTTT.

This clonotype was picked up many times. J is TRBJ2-5 and V is TRBV18; TRBD2 is a possible D gene (6 bases). CDR3 length equals 14 residues. V dropped 0 bases and J dropped 4 bases, with 9 bases sitting between them. Germline CDR1 reads KGHSH; CDR2 reads LQKENI. The DNA for the CDR3 is TGTGCCAGCTCACCACCGGAGGGTGGAGAGACCCAGTACTTC. It yields the protein CASSPPEGGETQYF.

This clonotype has a handful of counts. The chain links TRBV19 to TRBJ1-1, with D tentatively TRBD1 (5 bases). With 5 bases removed from V and 4 bases from J, the gap between germline ends came to 17 bases. Germline V lookup: CDR1 LNHDA, CDR2 SQIVND (reference sequence). The CDR3 spans 15 residues. This chain's CDR3 is CASSVRTKGITEAFF. Written as DNA, the CDR3 is TGTGCCAGTAGTGTAAGGACAAAAGGAATCACTGAAGCTTTCTTT.

This clonotype occurred many times. J is TRBJ2-7 and V is TRBV28, with 8 positions matching TRBD1. V lost 4 bases and J lost 3; bases outside the gene matches: 8. CDR1 is MDHEN, CDR2 SYDVKM, per germline. This CDR3 is 15 amino acids long. CDR3 DNA: TGTGCCAGCAGTTCTCGGACAGGGACAATCTACGAGCAGTACTTC. This sequence encodes CASSSRTGTIYEQYF.

This clonotype was detected a few times. The chain has TRBV7-8 and TRBJ2-7; 10 positions agree with TRBD1. V was pared by 2 bases and J by 6 bases, with 22 bases of the junction left unmatched. The CDR3 has 20 residues. The germline V gene encodes CDR1 SGHVS and CDR2 FQNEAQ. The DNA for the CDR3 is TGTGCCAGCAGCTTATCAAGTTCCGGGACAGGGGAGCTCAAAAGAACCGAGCAGTACTTC. Amino acids: CASSLSSSGTGELKRTEQYF.

The CDR3 DNA sequence: TGTGCCACCAGCAGAGATTTCGATGGTGAGCAGTTCTTC. The encoded protein is CATSRDFDGEQFF. The chain employs TRBV15 and TRBJ2-1, with D uncertain. With 0 bases removed from V and 9 bases from J, the gap between germline ends came to 9 bases. This CDR3 region has 13 residues. Germline loops: CDR1 LNHNV, CDR2 YYDKDF (reference sequence).

This clonotype turned up a few times. The chain uses TRBV9 and TRBJ2-7; D is undetermined. V was cut by 0 bases and J by 6 bases, with 13 bases left in between. Germline-derived CDR1 and CDR2 are SGDLS and YYNGEE. The length of the CDR3 is 14 residues. CDR3 DNA: TGTGCCAGCAGCGTAGGTCTCGGGTCGGGCGAGCAGTACTTC. Residues: CASSVGLGSGEQYF.

This clonotype was counted at least ten times. The rearrangement joins TRBV7-3 to TRBJ1-1; TRBD1 agrees at 7 bases. This CDR3 region has 15 residues. Losses at the gene ends were 5 bases for V and 0 bases for J; bases not matched to a gene: 6. Germline CDR1 SGHTA, CDR2 FQGTGA. This CDR3 is CASSPGTAMNTEAFF. CDR3 nucleotides: TGTGCCAGCAGCCCTGGGACAGCCATGAACACTGAAGCTTTCTTT.

About this clonotype: Being one base from a much bigger clone, this may be a read error. The chain carries TRBV5-6 and TRBJ1-1; D may be TRBD1 (6 bases). Germline CDR1 reads SGHDT; CDR2 reads YYEEEE. The CDR3 consists of 14 residues. CDR3 sequence (DNA): TGTGCCAGCGGCTTGAGGGGGAGATACGCTGAAGCTTTCTTT. Residues: CASGLRGRYAEAFF.

The table lists this clonotype with a few counts. The J gene is TRBJ2-1, the V gene TRBV5-1, with D possibly matching TRBD1 (6 bases). The germline gives CDR1 SGHRS, CDR2 YFSETQ. The V and J ends lost 8 bases and 7 bases respectively, with 22 bases between them. The CDR3 loop spans 15 amino acids. In nucleotides, the CDR3 is TGCGCCAGTACGGACGGGACATCTGCGGGTAATGAGCAGTTCTTC. Amino acids: CASTDGTSAGNEQFF.

This clonotype came up a few times. The chain couples TRBV5-5 to TRBJ1-2; possibly TRBD1 for D (5 bases). The CDR3 spans 14 residues. Germline loops: CDR1 SGHKS, CDR2 YYEKEE (reference sequence). V lost 4 bases and J 8 bases, leaving 18 bases between the germline ends. The CDR3 region has the DNA TGTGCCAGCAGCATACGAACAGGTTCTGTGGGCTACACCTTC. It translates to CASSIRTGSVGYTF.

This chain uses TRBV28 with TRBJ2-7, with D tentatively TRBD2 (7 bases). Germline V gene data show CDR1 as MDHEN and CDR2 as SYDVKM. The CDR3 extends over 12 amino acids. V was trimmed by 6 bases and J by 9 bases, leaving 15 bases between them. The CDR3 sequence is CASRKLRGAQYF. The CDR3 DNA reads TGTGCCAGCAGGAAGCTACGGGGGGCGCAGTACTTC.

A few counts support this clonotype. This chain joins TRBV11-2 and TRBJ1-1, with TRBD1 identical over 8 bases. In germline, CDR1 is SGHAT, CDR2 FQNNGV. V lost 5 bases and J lost 5; bases outside the gene matches: 4. The CDR3 has 13 residues. The CDR3 reads CASSKRQGTEAFF. Written as DNA, the CDR3 is TGTGCCAGCAGCAAAAGACAGGGGACTGAAGCTTTCTTT.

The V and J genes are TRBV7-2 and TRBJ2-1, with D perhaps given as TRBD1 or TRBD2 (5 bases each). CDR3 size: 15 residues. CDR1 is SGHTA and CDR2 is FQGNSA in the germline V gene. The V end lost 3 bases, the J end lost 4 bases, and 13 bases lay between the germline ends. CDR3 bases: TGTGCCAGCAGCTTTGCCGGGACCGCTTACAATGAGCAGTTCTTC. This sequence encodes CASSFAGTAYNEQFF.

This clonotype was seen only a few times. The chain is built from TRBV19 and TRBJ2-4, with 8 positions matching TRBD1. Trimming at V came to 3 bases and at J to 0 bases, leaving 7 bases not matched to a gene. CDR1 and CDR2 from the germline V gene are LNHDA and SQIVND (reference sequence). This CDR3 contains 17 residues. The CDR3 nucleotides are TGTGCCAGTAGTATCGGCAGGGGGCGAATAGCCAAAAACATTCAGTACTTC. This sequence encodes CASSIGRGRIAKNIQYF.

The chain is built from TRBV5-4 and TRBJ2-7; 10 bases are a match to TRBD1. Per the germline V gene, CDR1 is SGHNT and CDR2 is YYREEE (reference sequence). The V gene end was trimmed by 2 bases and the J gene end by 7 bases; junction bases not matched to a gene: 6. The CDR3 sequence is 14 residues long. The chain's CDR3 is CASSLRQGAEEQYF. The CDR3 region has the DNA TGTGCCAGCAGCTTAAGACAGGGGGCGGAGGAGCAGTACTTC. Full variable domain (outside the CDR3, taken from reference TRBV5-4 and TRBJ2-7): ETGVTQSPTHLIKTRGQQVTLRCSSQSGHNTVSWYQQALGQGPQFIFQYYREEENGRGNFPPRFSGLQFPNYSSELNVNALELDDSALYLCASSLRQGAEEQYFGPGTRLTVT.

This clonotype was seen ten or more times. The CDR3 nucleotides are TGTGCCAGCAGCCAAGATGTGGGACTACGATCCACCGGGGAGCTGTTTTTT. Protein: CASSQDVGLRSTGELFF. The chain combines TRBV14 with TRBJ2-2, with 7 positions matching TRBD2. V was clipped by 0 bases and J by 4 bases; unmatched bases: 8. The CDR3 is made up of 17 amino acids. Germline CDR1 is SGHDN and CDR2 is FVKESK.

This clonotype has more than one count but fewer than ten. The rearrangement links TRBV5-6 to TRBJ1-5; D gene ambiguous. Germline values: CDR1 SGHDT, CDR2 YYEEEE. The ends were cut back, 4 bases at V and 3 bases at J, with 14 bases in the middle. There are 15 residues in the CDR3. CDR3 sequence reads: CASSRQRPTNQPQHF. CDR3 nucleotide sequence: TGTGCCAGCAGCCGCCAGAGGCCGACCAATCAGCCCCAGCATTTT.

This clonotype has ten or more counts. The chain employs TRBV2 and TRBJ2-7; a possible D gene is TRBD2 (5 bases). Germline V gene data show CDR1 as SNHLY and CDR2 as FYNNEI. The germline V and J ends were trimmed by 8 bases and 2 bases, with 10 bases remaining between them. The CDR3 contains 12 residues. In nucleotides, the CDR3 is TGTGCCAGCGGTCGGGATCCCTACGAGCAGTACTTC. This encodes CASGRDPYEQYF.